The clone carrying this TCR beta chain was recorded at least ten times. Its cognate antigen is unknown. The data stem from a study of regulatory T cells in long-lasting Graves disease. Study-wide points: Sample size was small, which may have lowered accuracy.

Arm-PCR of CDR3 regions and iRepertoire HTBI primers were the basis on which TCR beta libraries were built. TCRdb passed the multiplex PCR reads through MiXCR, listing each CDR3 protein once. The sample gives a few hundred thousand distinct CDR3 sequences, roughly 15% of which show up once; about 23% is in the top ten. Time point: newly diagnosed GD, antithyroid drugs for less than 3 months. From RNA extracted from PBMCs, the TCR library was made. These data are also associated with another study on T cells in Graves' hyperthyroidism and ophthalmopathy. As reported in that work: Within blood appeared most thyroid clonotypes that had expanded above 0.001.

This TCR was recovered from a woman aged 18-30 years with Graves disease. Sample: peripheral blood mononuclear cells (PBMCs), taken at new diagnosis, from a patient treated with antithyroid drugs.

This CDR3 is CASSSGQGAGGAFF. The CDR3, as DNA: TGTGCCAGCAGCTCAGGACAGGGGGCGGGTGGAGCTTTCTTT. The J gene is TRBJ1-1, the V gene TRBV11-3; TRBD1 matches 11 bases. Germline V gives CDR1 SGHNT, CDR2 YENEEA. CDR3 length: 14 amino acids. Losses at the gene ends were 4 bases for V and 10 bases for J; bases not matched to a gene: 8.